The 16 T cell receptor beta chains reported below all come from one sample, sequenced in a study of cytotoxic CD8 clonotypes in ibrutinib-treated CLL. Using immunoSEQ multiplex PCR, the repertoire was profiled, and TCRdb retains in-frame clones only, with some absent. Seen here are around 97,000 clones, 70% to 85% observed once, and the top ten hold 25% to 40%. Sequencing used PBMCs, obtained after 12 months of ibrutinib treatment. The source is a human donor with chronic lymphocytic leukemia.

The J gene is TRBJ1-1, the V gene TRBV18, with 7 nucleotides matching TRBD1. Germline V gene sequence: CDR1 KGHSH, CDR2 LQKENI. Trimming took 4 bases from V and 3 from J; bases not matched to a gene: 2. CDR3 length equals 13 residues. The CDR3: CASSQGADTEAFF. CDR3 sequence (DNA): TGTGCCAGCTCACAGGGGGCCGACACTGAAGCTTTCTTT.

This chain joins TRBV28 and TRBJ1-4, with D unresolved. CDR1 MDHEN and CDR2 SYDVKM come from the germline V gene. Trimming removed 5 bases from V and 6 bases from J, with 16 bases in between. This CDR3 is built from 15 residues. The CDR3 region is CASSTETPAHEKLFF. The CDR3 region has the DNA TGTGCCAGCAGTACAGAGACACCAGCGCATGAAAAACTGTTTTTT. Based on the CDR3 plus reference TRBV28 and TRBJ1-4, the full variable domain is DVKVTQSSRYLVKRTGEKVFLECVQDMDHENMFWYRQDPGLGLRLIYFSYDVKMKEKGDIPEGYSVSREKKERFSLILESASTNQTSMYLCASSTETPAHEKLFFGSGTQLSVL.

V is TRBV7-3 and J is TRBJ1-1, with D maybe TRBD1 (5 bases). The V gene lost 5 bases and the J gene lost 0 bases, with 10 bases spanning the gap. Germline V CDR1 and CDR2: SGHTA, FQGTGA. There are 14 residues in the CDR3. CDR3 in DNA: TGTGCCAGCAGCCCGCAGGGATTGAACACTGAAGCTTTCTTT. This translates into CASSPQGLNTEAFF.

The chain employs TRBV2 and TRBJ1-2; possibly TRBD1 for D (6 bases). Germline CDR1 is SNHLY and CDR2 is FYNNEI. Between the trimmed V and J ends, which lost 3 bases and 6 bases, there was a span of 14 bases. The CDR3 sequence is 14 residues long. CDR3 sequence: CASSDMGTSDGYTF. The DNA of the CDR3 is TGTGCCAGCAGTGACATGGGGACATCGGATGGCTACACCTTC.

The rearrangement joins TRBV25-1 to TRBJ1-1, with D possibly being TRBD1 (5 bases). V was shortened by 4 bases and J by 7 bases, with 13 bases between the two germline ends. CDR1 is MGHDK and CDR2 is SYGVNS in the germline V gene. This CDR3 spans 13 amino acids. As DNA, the CDR3 is TGTGCCAGCAGTGGGTTTTCGACAGATGAAGCTTTCTTT. It translates to CASSGFSTDEAFF.

In nucleotides, the CDR3 is TGTGCCAGCAGGCCGGAGGGGGCTGGGGTTTTTCGCTACACCTTC. Translating it yields CASRPEGAGVFRYTF. V is TRBV27 and J is TRBJ1-2, with 7 nucleotides matching TRBD1. There are 15 residues in the CDR3. V lost 6 bases and J lost 9; bases outside the gene matches: 16. The germline gives CDR1 MNHEY, CDR2 SMNVEV (reference sequence).

This chain connects TRBV18 to TRBJ2-3; D might be TRBD1 (5 bases). The CDR3 loop spans 17 amino acids. Germline V gene data show CDR1 as KGHSH and CDR2 as LQKENI. V lost 2 bases and J lost 3, with 18 bases in between. The CDR3 reads CASSPGNPGFRTDTQYF. In DNA form, the CDR3 reads TGTGCCAGCTCACCAGGTAACCCAGGGTTCAGAACAGATACGCAGTATTTT.

The V gene is TRBV18, the J gene TRBJ2-6; weak D call: TRBD1 (5 bases). The V gene's germline CDR1 is KGHSH and CDR2 LQKENI. The CDR3 is 15 amino acids. Trimming took off 6 bases at V and 0 bases at J, with 9 bases between the two ends. The CDR3 is CASSRQSSGANVLTF. The CDR3 nucleotides read TGTGCCAGCTCTCGACAGAGCTCTGGGGCCAACGTCCTGACTTTC.

The rearrangement uses TRBV25-1 and TRBJ2-7, with a possible D match to TRBD1 (5 bases). The CDR3 spans 13 residues. With 7 bases removed from V and 0 bases from J, the gap between germline ends came to 10 bases. The germline CDR1 and CDR2 sequences are MGHDK and SYGVNS. The CDR3 region has the DNA TGTGCCAGCACTAGGGGAAGCTCCTACGAGCAGTACTTC. Translation gives CASTRGSSYEQYF.

This clone showed up just a few times. This sequence joins TRBV6-1 and TRBJ2-5, with 8 positions matching TRBD2. The J segment lost 9 bases and the V segment lost 0 bases, leaving 6 bases of the junction unmatched. This CDR3 comprises 14 residues. Germline values: CDR1 MNHNS, CDR2 SASEGT. DNA for the CDR3: TGTGCCAGCAGTGAAGCGTCACAGCGGGGGCCCCAGTACTTC. Translation: CASSEASQRGPQYF.

The rearrangement uses TRBV29-1 and TRBJ2-5; D ambiguous. The CDR3 is 13 amino acids. V was shortened by 1 base and J by 2 bases, with 8 bases between the two germline ends. From germline, CDR1 is SQVTM and CDR2 ANQGSEA. Written as DNA, the CDR3 is TGCAGCGTTGAAGGGATACCGCAAGAGACCCAGTACTTC. It yields the protein CSVEGIPQETQYF.

CDR3 loop: CASSLSEVSGELFF. Here the CDR3 DNA reads TGTGCCAGCAGCCTCTCAGAGGTTAGCGGGGAGCTGTTTTTT. The chain employs TRBV7-8 and TRBJ2-2, with D unresolved. Germline-derived CDR1 and CDR2 are SGHVS and FQNEAQ. The CDR3 sequence is 14 residues long. Trimming took off 5 bases at V and 7 bases at J, with 14 bases between the two ends.

This clone was detected a few times. V and J are TRBV5-5 and TRBJ2-2, with D possibly being TRBD1 or TRBD2 (7 bases each). V was shortened by 4 bases and J by 5 bases, with 24 bases between the two germline ends. Germline V gene data show CDR1 as SGHKS and CDR2 as YYEKEE (reference sequence). The CDR3 has 18 amino acids. In DNA form, the CDR3 reads TGTGCCAGCAGCAGTACACTACCAGGGGGAGGGGATACCGGGGAGCTGTTTTTT. Encoded protein: CASSSTLPGGGDTGELFF.

DNA for the CDR3: TGTGCCAGTAGTATAGGAGGGTCTGCTGGGGCCAACGTCCTGACTTTC. This encodes CASSIGGSAGANVLTF. This chain joins TRBV19 and TRBJ2-6; perhaps TRBD2 as D (5 bases). The CDR3 runs to 16 residues. CDR1 and CDR2 from the germline V gene are LNHDA and SQIVND (reference sequence). The germline V and J ends were trimmed by 1 base and 2 bases, with 9 bases remaining between them. Full variable domain (outside the CDR3, taken from reference TRBV19 and TRBJ2-6): DGGITQSPKYLFRKEGQNVTLSCEQNLNHDAMYWYRQDPGQGLRLIYYSQIVNDFQKGDIAEGYSVSREKKESFPLTVTSAQKNPTAFYLCASSIGGSAGANVLTFGAGSRLTVL.

The chain recombines TRBV12-5 with TRBJ1-1; no firm D call. The CDR3 consists of 12 residues. V lost 6 bases and J 1 base, leaving 6 bases between the germline ends. Germline V gene data show CDR1 as LGHNT and CDR2 as FRNRAP. This CDR3 reads CASGGRNTEAFF. The CDR3 DNA is TGTGCTAGTGGCGGGAGGAACACTGAAGCTTTCTTT.

The sample holds many counts of this clone. The rearrangement uses TRBV18 and TRBJ1-2; 10 bases align to TRBD1. This CDR3 region has 14 residues. Germline CDR1 reads KGHSH; CDR2 reads LQKENI. With V trimmed by 6 bases and J by 8 bases, 9 bases remained unmatched. DNA of the CDR3: TGTGCCAGCTCCCTATCTGGGACAGGGGACGGCTACACCTTC. Protein: CASSLSGTGDGYTF.